The rows below give T cell receptor beta chains drawn from one sample of a study of CD8+CD57+ T cells in acquired aplastic anemia. A single record per CDR3 protein comes from TCRdb applying MiXCR to the reads. The table has 400,000 to 500,000 distinct CDR3 sequences, 65% to 80% seen once. The sample was sorted CD4+, CD8+, or CD8+CD57+ T cells (not recorded which) from PBMCs. The receptors originated from a human donor in good health, serving as a control. Both conserved end residues are part of each CDR3. The order of the fields is J gene, D gene, clone size, V gene, CDR3 protein, CDR3 DNA. D genes are given only for firm matches. Expanded clones are given a class, and other clones once, few, many or no size at all.

j_call: TRBJ2-2
d_call: -
clone_size: -
v_call: TRBV7-8
cdr3_aa: CASSLGATGSSGELFF
cdr3_nt: TGTGCCAGCAGCTTAGGGGCCACAGGGAGCTCCGGGGAGCTGTTTTTT

j_call: TRBJ2-1
d_call: -
clone_size: -
v_call: TRBV7-8
cdr3_aa: CASSLGAASGDKQFF
cdr3_nt: TGTGCCAGCAGCTTAGGGGCTGCGTCAGGAGACAAGCAGTTCTTC

j_call: TRBJ1-5
d_call: -
clone_size: few
v_call: TRBV10-3
cdr3_aa: CAISPGVSNQPQHF
cdr3_nt: TGTGCCATCAGTCCAGGGGTGAGCAATCAGCCCCAGCATTTT

j_call: TRBJ2-7
d_call: -
clone_size: -
v_call: TRBV20-1
cdr3_aa: CSAANGDSYEQYF
cdr3_nt: TGCAGTGCAGCTAACGGAGACTCCTACGAGCAGTACTTC

j_call: TRBJ2-1
d_call: -
clone_size: -
v_call: TRBV9
cdr3_aa: CASSPHGELNYERNEQFF
cdr3_nt: TGTGCCAGCAGCCCCCACGGGGAACTGAACTACGAGCGCAATGAGCAGTTCTTC

j_call: TRBJ2-4
d_call: TRBD2
clone_size: -
v_call: TRBV5-4
cdr3_aa: CASSLGVCGGPKNIQYF
cdr3_nt: TGTGCCAGCAGCTTGGGTGTTTGCGGGGGGCCGAAAAACATTCAGTACTTC

j_call: TRBJ2-5
d_call: TRBD1
clone_size: -
v_call: TRBV7-2
cdr3_aa: CASSLEPTGGAQETQYF
cdr3_nt: TGTGCCAGCAGCTTAGAACCGACAGGGGGGGCACAAGAGACCCAGTACTTC

j_call: TRBJ1-5
d_call: TRBD1
clone_size: -
v_call: TRBV25-1
cdr3_aa: CASAPGQGYQPQHF
cdr3_nt: TGTGCCAGCGCTCCGGGACAGGGATATCAGCCCCAGCATTTT

j_call: TRBJ2-6
d_call: -
clone_size: -
v_call: TRBV12-3/TRBV12-4
cdr3_aa: CASSLTASGGANVLTF
cdr3_nt: TGTGCCAGCAGTTTGACGGCCAGCGGCGGGGCCAACGTCCTGACTTTC

j_call: TRBJ2-1
d_call: TRBD2
clone_size: -
v_call: TRBV11-3
cdr3_aa: CASSPIRGGVYNEQFF
cdr3_nt: TGTGCCAGCAGCCCTATCCGGGGGGGGGTTTACAATGAGCAGTTCTTC

j_call: TRBJ1-1
d_call: -
clone_size: -
v_call: TRBV9
cdr3_aa: CASSFGRNTGAFF
cdr3_nt: TGTGCCAGCAGCTTTGGGCGTAACACTGGAGCTTTCTTT

j_call: TRBJ2-7
d_call: -
clone_size: -
v_call: TRBV15
cdr3_aa: CATSSGYGKEF
cdr3_nt: TGTGCCACCAGCAGCGGCTACGGCAAGGAGTTT

j_call: TRBJ1-6
d_call: -
clone_size: -
v_call: TRBV12-3/TRBV12-4
cdr3_aa: CASSMAGISPLHF
cdr3_nt: TGCGCCAGCAGTATGGCCGGGATTTCACCCCTCCACTTT

j_call: TRBJ2-5
d_call: -
clone_size: -
v_call: TRBV5-1
cdr3_aa: CASSLADREEYF
cdr3_nt: TGTGCCAGCAGCTTAGCGGACCGCGAAGAGTACTTC

j_call: TRBJ2-7
d_call: -
clone_size: -
v_call: TRBV25-1
cdr3_aa: CASSPGQNEQYF
cdr3_nt: TGTGCCAGCAGTCCAGGACAAAACGAGCAGTACTTC

j_call: TRBJ1-1
d_call: -
clone_size: many
v_call: TRBV7-3
cdr3_aa: CASSWRGRNTEAFF
cdr3_nt: TGTGCCAGCAGCTGGAGGGGCAGGAACACTGAAGCTTTCTTT

j_call: TRBJ1-2
d_call: -
clone_size: -
v_call: TRBV20-1
cdr3_aa: CSARDSGAGEGGYGYTF
cdr3_nt: TGCAGTGCTAGAGATTCCGGCGCGGGGGAGGGAGGCTATGGCTACACCTTC

j_call: TRBJ2-3
d_call: TRBD2
clone_size: -
v_call: TRBV7-8
cdr3_aa: CASSRTSGRAGADTQYF
cdr3_nt: TGTGCCAGCAGCCGGACTAGCGGGAGGGCCGGGGCAGATACGCAGTATTTT

j_call: TRBJ1-2
d_call: -
clone_size: many
v_call: TRBV4-3
cdr3_aa: CASSQDWTSGGYTF
cdr3_nt: TGCGCCAGCAGCCAAGATTGGACATCGGGTGGCTACACCTTC

j_call: TRBJ1-1
d_call: -
clone_size: -
v_call: TRBV6-2/TRBV6-3
cdr3_aa: CASRASGTEAFF
cdr3_nt: TGTGCCAGCAGGGCGTCGGGCACTGAAGCTTTCTTT

j_call: TRBJ2-3
d_call: -
clone_size: -
v_call: TRBV9
cdr3_aa: CASSLNPLGTRYF
cdr3_nt: TGTGCCAGCAGCCTCAATCCCCTCGGCACGCGGTATTTT

j_call: TRBJ2-2
d_call: TRBD2
clone_size: -
v_call: TRBV11-3
cdr3_aa: CASTQMGGTGEVLF
cdr3_nt: TGTGCCAGCACCCAGATGGGGGGGACCGGGGAGGTGCTTTTT

j_call: TRBJ1-1
d_call: -
clone_size: -
v_call: TRBV7-3
cdr3_aa: CASSFDLETKAFF
cdr3_nt: TGTGCCAGCAGCTTTGATCTGGAGACAAAAGCTTTCTTT

j_call: TRBJ1-6
d_call: -
clone_size: -
v_call: TRBV20-1
cdr3_aa: CSARTENNSPLHF
cdr3_nt: TGCAGTGCTAGGACAGAAAACAATTCACCCCTCCACTTT

j_call: TRBJ1-2
d_call: -
clone_size: -
v_call: TRBV6-5
cdr3_aa: CAISSQERHYGYTF
cdr3_nt: TGTGCCATCAGTTCACAGGAGCGTCACTATGGCTACACCTTC

j_call: TRBJ2-6
d_call: -
clone_size: once
v_call: TRBV15
cdr3_aa: CATSRVSGSSGANVLTF
cdr3_nt: TGTGCCACCAGCAGAGTTTCGGGATCCTCTGGGGCCAACGTCCTGACTTTC

j_call: TRBJ2-3
d_call: -
clone_size: -
v_call: TRBV7-2
cdr3_aa: CASSTGVGDKDTQYF
cdr3_nt: TGTGCCAGCAGTACTGGGGTTGGGGACAAAGATACGCAGTATTTT

j_call: TRBJ1-4
d_call: -
clone_size: -
v_call: TRBV12-5
cdr3_aa: CASRGAGAGEKLFF
cdr3_nt: TGTGCCAGCAGGGGCGCAGGGGCTGGTGAAAAACTGTTTTTT

j_call: TRBJ2-5
d_call: -
clone_size: many
v_call: TRBV12-3/TRBV12-4
cdr3_aa: CASTGRLETQYF
cdr3_nt: TGTGCCAGCACAGGGCGGTTGGAGACCCAGTACTTC

j_call: TRBJ1-6
d_call: -
clone_size: -
v_call: TRBV5-1
cdr3_aa: CASIPQGSYNSPLHF
cdr3_nt: TGTGCCAGCATCCCACAGGGATCCTATAATTCACCCCTCCACTTT

j_call: TRBJ2-2
d_call: TRBD1
clone_size: many
v_call: TRBV5-4
cdr3_aa: CASSPGTENTGELFF
cdr3_nt: TGTGCCAGCAGCCCCGGGACAGAGAACACCGGGGAGCTGTTTTTT

j_call: TRBJ1-1
d_call: -
clone_size: -
v_call: TRBV20-1
cdr3_aa: CSAREGGVNKAFF
cdr3_nt: TGCAGTGCTAGAGAGGGAGGGGTGAACAAAGCTTTCTTT

j_call: TRBJ1-6
d_call: -
clone_size: -
v_call: TRBV2
cdr3_aa: CASKRDNSPLHF
cdr3_nt: TGTGCCAGCAAACGGGATAATTCACCCCTCCACTTT

j_call: TRBJ2-1
d_call: -
clone_size: many
v_call: TRBV5-8
cdr3_aa: CASSSQGLSYNEQFF
cdr3_nt: TGTGCCAGCAGCTCACAGGGCCTCTCCTACAATGAGCAGTTCTTC

j_call: TRBJ1-1
d_call: -
clone_size: once
v_call: TRBV5-4
cdr3_aa: CTSSQTSVYFCAASGTQNTEAFF
cdr3_nt: -

j_call: TRBJ2-6
d_call: TRBD1
clone_size: -
v_call: TRBV5-1
cdr3_aa: CASSGTGTGKTF
cdr3_nt: TGCGCCAGCAGCGGGACAGGAACTGGAAAGACTTTC

j_call: TRBJ1-6
d_call: -
clone_size: -
v_call: TRBV11-2
cdr3_aa: CASSPRPSSPLHF
cdr3_nt: TGTGCCAGCAGCCCCAGACCAAGTTCACCCCTCCACTTT

j_call: TRBJ1-2
d_call: -
clone_size: once
v_call: TRBV9
cdr3_aa: CASSLTPYNEQFCYTF
cdr3_nt: TGTGCCAGCAGCTTAACTCCCTACAATGAGCAGTTCTGCTACACCTTC

j_call: TRBJ1-1
d_call: -
clone_size: -
v_call: TRBV29-1
cdr3_aa: CSVRAEAGNTEAFF
cdr3_nt: TGCAGCGTTAGAGCGGAGGCAGGCAACACTGAAGCTTTCTTT

j_call: TRBJ1-1
d_call: TRBD1
clone_size: few
v_call: TRBV30
cdr3_aa: CAWSVREGLKGDRDFTEAFF
cdr3_nt: TGTGCCTGGAGTGTAAGGGAAGGCCTTAAGGGGGACAGGGATTTCACTGAAGCTTTCTTT

j_call: TRBJ1-2
d_call: -
clone_size: -
v_call: TRBV12-3/TRBV12-4
cdr3_aa: CATSWGGLGYTF
cdr3_nt: TGTGCCACCAGTTGGGGCGGCCTCGGCTACACCTTC

j_call: TRBJ1-6
d_call: -
clone_size: once
v_call: TRBV5-1
cdr3_aa: CASSLYAGALSPLHF
cdr3_nt: TGCGCCAGCAGCTTGTACGCCGGAGCCCTTTCACCCCTCCACTTT

j_call: TRBJ1-2
d_call: TRBD1
clone_size: -
v_call: TRBV24-1
cdr3_aa: CATSDRSGTAGYGYTF
cdr3_nt: TGTGCCACCAGTGATAGATCCGGGACAGCAGGCTATGGCTACACCTTC

j_call: TRBJ2-5
d_call: -
clone_size: -
v_call: TRBV7-8
cdr3_aa: CASSLEGTQDTETQYF
cdr3_nt: TGTGCCAGCAGCTTGGAGGGGACTCAAGACACCGAGACCCAGTACTTC

j_call: TRBJ1-6
d_call: -
clone_size: many
v_call: TRBV2
cdr3_aa: CASQTGTYNSPLHF
cdr3_nt: TGTGCCTCTCAAACAGGGACATATAATTCACCCCTCCACTTT

j_call: TRBJ2-3
d_call: TRBD1
clone_size: -
v_call: TRBV24-1
cdr3_aa: CATSDFTGASGDTMYF
cdr3_nt: TGTGCCACCAGCGATTTCACAGGGGCGTCCGGAGACACGATGTATTTT

j_call: TRBJ2-1
d_call: TRBD1
clone_size: -
v_call: TRBV7-3
cdr3_aa: CASSEVSGQGRNEQFF
cdr3_nt: TGTGCCAGCAGCGAGGTGTCGGGACAGGGTCGCAATGAGCAGTTCTTC

j_call: TRBJ1-2
d_call: -
clone_size: -
v_call: TRBV12-3/TRBV12-4
cdr3_aa: CASSLGIGSNYGYTF
cdr3_nt: TGTGCCAGCAGTTTAGGAATCGGATCTAACTATGGCTACACCTTC

j_call: TRBJ1-2
d_call: -
clone_size: few
v_call: TRBV12-3/TRBV12-4
cdr3_aa: CASSSPDRNYGYTF
cdr3_nt: TGTGCCAGCAGTTCGCCCGACAGGAACTATGGCTACACCTTC

j_call: TRBJ1-2
d_call: -
clone_size: -
v_call: TRBV19
cdr3_aa: CASSKDIDNYGHSF
cdr3_nt: TGTGCCAGCAGTAAGGACATAGATAACTACGGCCACTCCTTC